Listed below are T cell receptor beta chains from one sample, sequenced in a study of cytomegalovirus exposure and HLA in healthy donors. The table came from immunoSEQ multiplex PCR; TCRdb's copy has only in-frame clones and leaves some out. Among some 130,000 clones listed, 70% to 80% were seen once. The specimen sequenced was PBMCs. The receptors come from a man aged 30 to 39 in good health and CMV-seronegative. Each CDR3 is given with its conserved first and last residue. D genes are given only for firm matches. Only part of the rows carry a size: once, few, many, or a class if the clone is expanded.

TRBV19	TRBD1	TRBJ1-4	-	CASSWGTANEKLFF	TGTGCCAGTAGTTGGGGGACAGCTAATGAAAAACTGTTTTTT
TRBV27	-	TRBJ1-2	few	CASSPTGQSRSYGYTF	TGTGCCAGCAGCCCGACAGGCCAGTCAAGATCCTATGGCTACACCTTC
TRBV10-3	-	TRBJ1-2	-	CAAGAEDYGYTF	TGTGCCGCCGGCGCGGAGGACTATGGCTACACCTTC
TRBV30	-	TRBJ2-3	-	CAWPLLDRSTDTQYF	TGTGCCTGGCCACTACTGGACAGAAGCACAGATACGCAGTATTTT
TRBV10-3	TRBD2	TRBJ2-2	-	CAISEPAGAGGNTGELFF	TGTGCCATCAGTGAGCCGGCCGGAGCGGGAGGGAACACCGGGGAGCTGTTTTTT
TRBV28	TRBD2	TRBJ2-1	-	CASSPLAGGPYNEQFF	TGTGCCAGCAGTCCCCTAGCGGGGGGGCCCTACAATGAGCAGTTCTTC
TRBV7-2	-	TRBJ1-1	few	CASSLGRGGRAEAFF	TGTGCCAGCAGCTTAGGTCGGGGGGGGAGGGCTGAAGCTTTCTTT
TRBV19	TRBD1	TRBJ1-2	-	CASRNDRGQRSNYGYTF	TGTGCCAGTAGGAACGACAGGGGGCAAAGGAGTAACTATGGCTACACCTTC
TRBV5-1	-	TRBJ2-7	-	CASTPYGGTYEQYF	TGCGCCAGCACCCCTTACGGGGGTACCTACGAGCAGTACTTC
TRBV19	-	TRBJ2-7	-	CASSTGYEQYF	TGTGCCAGTAGTACAGGGTACGAGCAGTACTTC
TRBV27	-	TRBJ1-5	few	CASSPARVWELNQPQHF	TGTGCCAGCAGTCCTGCGAGGGTGTGGGAACTCAATCAGCCCCAGCATTTT
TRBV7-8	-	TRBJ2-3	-	CASSPGQPPDTQYF	TGTGCCAGCAGCCCCGGACAGCCCCCAGATACGCAGTATTTT
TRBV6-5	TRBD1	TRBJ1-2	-	CASSSQGAQRIYGYTF	TGTGCCAGCAGTTCGCAGGGGGCGCAGAGGATCTATGGCTACACCTTC
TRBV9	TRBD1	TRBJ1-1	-	CASSVRGLRDTEAFF	TGTGCCAGCAGCGTCAGGGGGCTTCGGGACACTGAAGCTTTCTTT
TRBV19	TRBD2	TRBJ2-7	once	CASEHPWRETAYEQYF	TGTGCCAGTGAGCACCCCTGGCGGGAGACCGCCTACGAGCAGTACTTC
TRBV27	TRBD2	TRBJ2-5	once	CASSPSGGVETQYF	TGTGCCAGCAGTCCAAGCGGGGGGGTGGAGACCCAGTACTTC
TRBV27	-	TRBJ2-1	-	CASSLPGQGEQFF	TGTGCCAGCAGTTTACCTGGCCAGGGTGAGCAGTTCTTC
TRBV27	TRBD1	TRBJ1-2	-	CASSFGTGGPSFYGYTF	TGTGCCAGCAGTTTCGGGACAGGGGGACCCTCTTTTTATGGCTACACCTTC
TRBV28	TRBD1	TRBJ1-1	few	CASSSRQGTEAFF	TGTGCCAGCAGTTCGAGACAGGGCACTGAAGCTTTCTTT
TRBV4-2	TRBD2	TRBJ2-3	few	CASSQNSGEHTDTQYF	TGTGCCAGCAGCCAAAATAGCGGGGAACACACAGATACGCAGTATTTT
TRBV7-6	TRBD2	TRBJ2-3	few	CASSFSGATDTQYF	TGTGCCAGCAGCTTTAGCGGGGCCACAGATACGCAGTATTTT
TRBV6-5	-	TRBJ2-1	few	CASTPGSYNEQFF	TGTGCCAGCACCCCGGGTTCCTACAATGAGCAGTTCTTC
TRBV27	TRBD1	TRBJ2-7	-	CASSPRGDRVYEQYF	TGTGCCAGCAGTCCCCGGGGGGACAGGGTTTACGAGCAGTACTTC
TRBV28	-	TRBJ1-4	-	CASSSKGATNEKLFF	TGTGCCAGCAGTTCGAAGGGGGCAACTAATGAAAAACTGTTTTTT
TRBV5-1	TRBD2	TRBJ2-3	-	CASSSTGGPRTDTQYF	TGCGCCAGCAGCTCAACGGGGGGGCCCCGCACAGATACGCAGTATTTT
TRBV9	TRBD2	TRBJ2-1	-	CASSGGGLVVYNEQFF	TGTGCCAGCAGCGGTGGGGGACTAGTGGTATACAATGAGCAGTTCTTC
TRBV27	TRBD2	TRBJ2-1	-	CASSLLRTSGYNEQFF	TGTGCCAGCAGTTTATTGAGGACTAGCGGGTACAATGAGCAGTTCTTC
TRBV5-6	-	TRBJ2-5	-	CASSPRTAEETQYF	TGTGCCAGCAGCCCTAGGACAGCCGAAGAGACCCAGTACTTC
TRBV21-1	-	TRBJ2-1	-	CASSRGTSGWAGGQFF	TGTGCCAGCAGCAGAGGGACTAGCGGTTGGGCAGGGGGGCAGTTCTTC
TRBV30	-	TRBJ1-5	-	CAWSHARDTNSNQPQHF	TGTGCCTGGAGTCACGCCCGGGACACTAATAGCAATCAGCCCCAGCATTTT
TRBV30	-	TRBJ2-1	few	CAWRPGLLYNEQFF	TGTGCCTGGAGGCCGGGTCTCCTTTACAATGAGCAGTTCTTC
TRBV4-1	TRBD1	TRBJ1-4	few	CASSQAYYGTGATNEKLFF	TGCGCCAGCAGCCAAGCCTATTACGGGACAGGGGCAACTAATGAAAAACTGTTTTTT
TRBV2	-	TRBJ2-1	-	CASSVSYGRDEQFF	TGTGCCAGCAGTGTGTCCTACGGCAGGGATGAGCAGTTCTTC
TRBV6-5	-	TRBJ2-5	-	CASSLWGRSYQETQYF	TGTGCCAGCAGTTTATGGGGGCGGTCGTACCAAGAGACCCAGTACTTC
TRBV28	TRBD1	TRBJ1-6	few	CASSSGQVNSPLHF	TGTGCCAGCAGTTCGGGACAGGTCAATTCACCCCTCCACTTT
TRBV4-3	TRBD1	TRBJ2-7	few	CASSQGQGDYEQYF	TGCGCCAGCAGCCAAGGACAGGGGGACTACGAGCAGTACTTC
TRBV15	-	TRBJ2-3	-	CATSTAQGLAVEESSTDTQYF	TGTGCCACCAGCACCGCGCAGGGGCTAGCGGTAGAGGAGTCTAGCACAGATACGCAGTATTTT
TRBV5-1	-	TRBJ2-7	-	CASSLNTLIGEQYF	TGCGCCAGCAGCTTAAACACCTTGATTGGCGAGCAGTACTTC